This record concerns one T cell receptor beta chain sequence. Making the TCR beta cDNA relied on 5'RACE template switching with UMIs. Each CDR3 protein gets one entry in TCRdb, which reprocessed the 5' RACE reads and gives no DNA. Its listing shows roughly 420,000 distinct CDR3 sequences. This CDR3 region has 14 residues. Germline values: CDR1 SEHNR, CDR2 FQNEAQ (reference sequence). This entry comes from a study of T cells expressing NK-cell markers. Study at large: Sorted CD3+CD56+NKG2C+, CD3+CD56+NKG2C- and CD3+CD56-NKG2C+ T cells provided the TCR beta repertoires. Within the sequenced cohort of eight donors, seven exhibited HCMV seropositivity and one was seronegative.

The sequence derives from a woman aged 18-69 years in good health. The sequencing sample was made of blood T cells: a sorted CD56 or NKG2C T cell subset, CD4+ or CD8+ T cells, or bulk PBMC T cells (not recorded which). V gene TRBV7-9 combines with J gene TRBJ2-1; TCRdb selects TRBD2, and the lack of DNA leaves this call unchecked. The CDR3 sequence: CASSFFSGRDEQFF.